This entry lists 6 T cell receptor beta chains sequenced from one sample in a study of shared clonotypes between healthy human individuals. Assay: immunoSEQ multiplex PCR; the TCRdb copy retains only in-frame clones and omits some. Of roughly 1,000,000 clones in the sample, roughly 74% were seen once. The sequenced material came from memory CD4+ T cells from PBMCs. Described subset: CD45RA-negative fraction. The receptors here all came from a man between 18 and 35 years old in good health. Some clones in this sample may be carry-over from other donors' samples.

The chain uses TRBV5-1 and TRBJ2-5; D remains ambiguous. The germline V and J ends were trimmed by 3 bases and 5 bases, with 14 bases remaining between them. CDR3 length: 14 amino acids. CDR1 SGHRS and CDR2 YFSETQ come from the germline V gene. In nucleotides, the CDR3 is TGCGCCAGCAGCTCCCGCTCTAATGACGAGACCCAGTACTTC. Translation: CASSSRSNDETQYF. Full variable domain (remainder filled in from reference TRBV5-1 and TRBJ2-5): KAGVTQTPRYLIKTRGQQVTLSCSPISGHRSVSWYQQTPGQGLQFLFEYFSETQRNKGNFPGRFSGRQFSNSRSEMNVSTLELGDSALYLCASSSRSNDETQYFGPGTRLLVL.

This chain joins TRBV19 and TRBJ2-3; 9 nucleotides line up with TRBD1. Looked up from germline, CDR1 is LNHDA and CDR2 is SQIVND (reference sequence). This CDR3 region has 14 residues. V lost 7 bases to trimming and J lost 3 bases; unmatched junction nucleotides: 5. The CDR3 bases are TGTGCCAGTACCCCGGGACAGGGTACAGATACGCAGTATTTT. This translates into CASTPGQGTDTQYF.

The chain couples TRBV5-6 to TRBJ2-7; possibly TRBD1 for D (6 bases). Trimming shortened V by 4 bases and J by 2 bases, and 13 bases separated the two germline ends. This CDR3 has 14 amino acids. Germline V gene sequence: CDR1 SGHDT, CDR2 YYEEEE. CDR3 sequence: CASSPIRGAYEQYF. CDR3 in DNA: TGTGCCAGCAGCCCGATCAGGGGAGCCTACGAGCAGTACTTC.

This clone was recorded a few times. At the DNA level, this CDR3 is encoded by other sequences in the same sample as well. The chain employs TRBV18 and TRBJ2-1; D could derive from TRBD1 or TRBD2 (6 bases each). The germline V gene has CDR1 KGHSH and CDR2 LQKENI. The V end was cut by 6 bases, the J end by 5 bases, with 17 bases between. The CDR3 consists of 15 residues. The CDR3 DNA sequence: TGTGCCAGCTCCCGGGGGCTGGCGGGCGACAATGAGCAGTTCTTC. Translating gives CASSRGLAGDNEQFF.

The chain has TRBV10-2 and TRBJ2-7; TRBD1 matches 10 bases. The V gene end was trimmed by 2 bases and the J gene end by 5 bases; junction bases not matched to a gene: 6. CDR1 is WSHSY, CDR2 SAAADI, per germline. The CDR3 runs 15 residues. CDR3 DNA: TGCGCCAGCAGTGAGGGTCTGGGACAGGGGAACGAGCAGTACTTC. This encodes CASSEGLGQGNEQYF.

The J gene is TRBJ2-2, the V gene TRBV29-1; 13 bases are shared with TRBD2. CDR3 length: 16 residues. Germline CDR1 SQVTM, CDR2 ANQGSEA. Written as DNA, the CDR3 is TGCGGGACCGGGACTAGCGGGAATTTGGGGACCGGGGAGCTGTTTTTT. It yields the protein CGTGTSGNLGTGELFF.